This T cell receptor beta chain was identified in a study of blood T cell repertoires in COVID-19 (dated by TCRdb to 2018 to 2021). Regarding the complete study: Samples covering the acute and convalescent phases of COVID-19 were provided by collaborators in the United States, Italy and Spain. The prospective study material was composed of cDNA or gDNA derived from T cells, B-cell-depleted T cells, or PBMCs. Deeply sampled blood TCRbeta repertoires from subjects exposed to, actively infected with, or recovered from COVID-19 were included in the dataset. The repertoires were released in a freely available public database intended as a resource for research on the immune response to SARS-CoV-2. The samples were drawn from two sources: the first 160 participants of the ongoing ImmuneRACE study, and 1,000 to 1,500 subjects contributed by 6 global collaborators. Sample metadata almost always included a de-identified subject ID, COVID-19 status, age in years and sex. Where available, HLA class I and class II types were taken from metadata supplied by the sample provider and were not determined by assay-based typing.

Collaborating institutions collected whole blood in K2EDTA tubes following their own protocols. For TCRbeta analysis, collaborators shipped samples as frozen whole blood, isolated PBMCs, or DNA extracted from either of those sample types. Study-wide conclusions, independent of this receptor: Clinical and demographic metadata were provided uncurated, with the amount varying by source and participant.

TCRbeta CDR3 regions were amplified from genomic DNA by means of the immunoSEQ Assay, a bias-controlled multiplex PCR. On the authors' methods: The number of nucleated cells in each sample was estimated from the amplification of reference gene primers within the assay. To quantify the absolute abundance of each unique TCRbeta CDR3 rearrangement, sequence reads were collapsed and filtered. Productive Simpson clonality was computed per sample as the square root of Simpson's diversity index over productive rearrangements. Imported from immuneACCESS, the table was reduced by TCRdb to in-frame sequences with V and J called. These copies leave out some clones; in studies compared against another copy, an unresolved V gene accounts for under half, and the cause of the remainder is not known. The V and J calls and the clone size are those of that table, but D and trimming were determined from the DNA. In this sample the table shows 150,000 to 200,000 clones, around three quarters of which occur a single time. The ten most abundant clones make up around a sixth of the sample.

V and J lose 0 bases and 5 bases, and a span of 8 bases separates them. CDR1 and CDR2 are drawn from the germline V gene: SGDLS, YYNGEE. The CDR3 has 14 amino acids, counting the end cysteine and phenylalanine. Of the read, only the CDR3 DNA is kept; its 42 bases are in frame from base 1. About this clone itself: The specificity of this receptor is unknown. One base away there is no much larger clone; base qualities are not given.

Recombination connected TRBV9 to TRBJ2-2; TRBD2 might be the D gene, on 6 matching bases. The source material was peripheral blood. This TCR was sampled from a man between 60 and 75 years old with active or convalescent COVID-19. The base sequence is TGTGCCAGCAGCGTAGGGAGGGAAACCGGGGAGCTGTTTTTT. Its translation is CASSVGRETGELFF.